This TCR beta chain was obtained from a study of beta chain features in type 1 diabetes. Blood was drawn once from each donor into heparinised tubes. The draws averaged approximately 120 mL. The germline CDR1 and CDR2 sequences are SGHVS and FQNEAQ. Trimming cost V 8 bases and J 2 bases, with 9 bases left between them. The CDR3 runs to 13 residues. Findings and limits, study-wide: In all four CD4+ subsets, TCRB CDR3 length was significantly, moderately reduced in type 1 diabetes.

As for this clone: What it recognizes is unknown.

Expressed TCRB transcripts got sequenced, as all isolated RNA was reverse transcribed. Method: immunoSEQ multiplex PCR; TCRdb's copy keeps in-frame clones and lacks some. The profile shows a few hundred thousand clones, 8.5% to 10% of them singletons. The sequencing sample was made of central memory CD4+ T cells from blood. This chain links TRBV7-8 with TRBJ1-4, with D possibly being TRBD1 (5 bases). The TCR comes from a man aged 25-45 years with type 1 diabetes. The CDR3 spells CASGRDTNEKLFF. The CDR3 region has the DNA TGTGCCAGCGGCAGGGACACTAATGAAAAACTGTTTTTT.